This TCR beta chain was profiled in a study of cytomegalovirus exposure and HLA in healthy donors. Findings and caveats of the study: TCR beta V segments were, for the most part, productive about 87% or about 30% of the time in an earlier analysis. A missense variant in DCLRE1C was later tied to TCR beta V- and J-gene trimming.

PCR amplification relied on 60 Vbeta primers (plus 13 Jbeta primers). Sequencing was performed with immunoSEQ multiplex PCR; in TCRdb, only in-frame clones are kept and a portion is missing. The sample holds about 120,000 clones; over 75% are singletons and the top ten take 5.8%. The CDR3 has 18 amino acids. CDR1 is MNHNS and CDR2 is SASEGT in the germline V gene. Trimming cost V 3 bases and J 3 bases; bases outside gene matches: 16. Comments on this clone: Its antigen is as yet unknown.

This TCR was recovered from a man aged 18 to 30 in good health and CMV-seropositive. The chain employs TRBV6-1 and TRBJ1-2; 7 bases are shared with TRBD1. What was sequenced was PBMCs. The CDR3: CASSETDRIVEGDYGYTF. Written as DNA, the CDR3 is TGTGCCAGCAGTGAGACGGACAGGATCGTGGAGGGGGACTATGGCTACACCTTC.